This T cell receptor beta chain was retrieved from a study of blood T cell repertoires in COVID-19. In germline, CDR1 is MNHEY, CDR2 SVGAGI. Trimming shortened V by 5 bases and J by 1 base, and 9 bases separated the two germline ends. The CDR3 contains 13 residues. Profiling relied on immunoSEQ multiplex PCR, and the TCRdb table lists in-frame clones only, not all of them. The top ten clones hold 10% of a sample with under 400,000 clones, roughly 86% of them seen once. The chain uses TRBV6-5 and TRBJ2-7; a possible D gene is TRBD2 (6 bases). Sequenced: peripheral blood. This sequence originates from a woman in her twenties or thirties with COVID-19, enrolled during active disease. CDR3 nucleotides: TGTGCCAGCAGTAGGGCGGGGTCCTACGAGCAGTACTTC. Translating it yields CASSRAGSYEQYF.